These T cell receptor beta chains were read from a single sample in a study of T cell repertoires in cytomegalovirus infection. TCRdb independently ran MiXCR on the reads; one entry per CDR3 protein. The sample includes more than 90,000 distinct CDR3 sequences, around 10% of them seen just once. No antigen has been assigned to these receptors. The sequencing input was PBMCs, sequenced either directly or after in vitro stimulation (not recorded which). The receptors here all came from a human donor in good health (CMV status not recorded). Some clones in this sample may be carry-over from other donors' samples. Both conserved end residues are part of each CDR3. Fields, in order: J gene, clone size, V gene, D gene, CDR3 DNA, CDR3 protein. D genes are given only for firm matches. Only part of the rows carry a size: once, few, many, or a class if the clone is expanded.

>TRBJ1-2|many|TRBV7-9|TRBD1
TGTGCCAGCAGCTTTCTGAGTCAGGGGGTCTCTGGCTACACCTTC
CASSFLSQGVSGYTF
>TRBJ2-2|few|TRBV18|-
TGTGCCAGCTCACCTAGGGGACAGAACACCGGGGAGCTGTTTTTT
CASSPRGQNTGELFF
>TRBJ2-1|many|TRBV6-5|-
TGTGCCAGCACTTCGAGGCGGGGAAGACCCTACAATGAGCAGTTCTTC
CASTSRRGRPYNEQFF
>TRBJ2-3|many|TRBV27|-
TGTGCCAGCAGGCGTGGTAGCGGAGATACGCAGTATTTT
CASRRGSGDTQYF
>TRBJ1-5|-|TRBV20-1|-
TGCAGTGCTCGAGCGGAGCATAGCAATCAGCCCCAGCATTTT
CSARAEHSNQPQHF
>TRBJ2-1|-|TRBV19|-
TGTGCCAGTAGTATTGGGCCCGGTGAGCAGTTCTTC
CASSIGPGEQFF
>TRBJ2-7|many|TRBV5-4|TRBD2
TGTGCCAGCAGCTTGACTAGCGGGAGTTCCTACGAGCAGTACTTC
CASSLTSGSSYEQYF
>TRBJ1-4|-|TRBV6-5|-
TGTGCCAGCAGCCGGAGTTCAACTAATGAAAAACTGTTTTTT
CASSRSSTNEKLFF
>TRBJ1-1|many|TRBV7-2|-
TGTGCCAGCAGCTCAATGGTAGGGGGCACTGAAGCTTTCTTT
CASSSMVGGTEAFF
>TRBJ2-1|-|TRBV6-2/TRBV6-3|-
TGTGCCAGCAGCCCGGACTCACCTCGGAATGAGCAGTTCTTC
CASSPDSPRNEQFF
>TRBJ2-3|many|TRBV28|-
TGTGCCAGCAGTTCCGACCAGGGGGGAGATACGCAGTATTTT
CASSSDQGGDTQYF
>TRBJ2-3|few|TRBV6-2/TRBV6-3|TRBD1
TGTGCCAGCAGTTTCCGGGGACAGGGTACGCAGTATTTT
CASSFRGQGTQYF
>TRBJ1-6|many|TRBV2|-
TGTGCCAGCAGTCCGGGAACATTGTCGATGAATTCACCCCTCCACTTT
CASSPGTLSMNSPLHF
>TRBJ2-5|few|TRBV12-3/TRBV12-4|TRBD2
TGTGCCAGCAGTTTACGTGGACTAGCGGGGGAGACCCAGTACTTC
CASSLRGLAGETQYF
>TRBJ1-1|many|TRBV7-8|-
TGTGCCAGCAGCCCCGCAGGGGTAGGGAACACTGAAGCTTTCTTT
CASSPAGVGNTEAFF
>TRBJ2-4|many|TRBV7-9|-
TGTGCCAGCAGCTTGGTTCAGGGAGGCAAAAACATTCAGTACTTC
CASSLVQGGKNIQYF
>TRBJ2-1|-|TRBV19|-
TGTGCCAGTCATTCCCCGGGACACGCGGGGGATGAGCAGTTCTTC
CASHSPGHAGDEQFF
>TRBJ1-6|many|TRBV7-8|TRBD1
TGTGCCAGCGGGACAGGGTGGTCACCCCTCCACTTT
CASGTGWSPLHF
>TRBJ2-7|-|TRBV20-1|TRBD1
TGCAGTGCCCGTGCCGGGACAGGGTCCTACGAGCAGTACTTC
CSARAGTGSYEQYF
>TRBJ2-3|few|TRBV24-1|TRBD1
TGTGCCACCAGTGATCCGGGACAGGGCCCTGGGGATACGCAGTATTTT
CATSDPGQGPGDTQYF
>TRBJ1-1|many|TRBV29-1|-
TGCAGCGTTCGAACAGCACGCGACACTGAAGCTTTCTTT
CSVRTARDTEAFF
>TRBJ1-3|few|TRBV27|-
TGTGCCAGCAGCCTGCGAGCCTGGACATTTGGCTCTGGAAACACCATATATTTT
CASSLRAWTFGSGNTIYF
>TRBJ1-5|many|TRBV20-1|TRBD1
TGCAGTGCTAGAGTCAACAGGGGGCTTAATCAGCCCCAGCATTTT
CSARVNRGLNQPQHF
>TRBJ1-1|-|TRBV7-9|-
TGTGCCAGCAGCTCGTCCGGGGGCTTCCAAGAAGCTTTCTTT
CASSSSGGFQEAFF
>TRBJ2-2|-|TRBV12-3/TRBV12-4|-
TGTGCCAGCAGTTGGAGTGGGGGCGAACGGACCGGGGAGCTGTTTTTT
CASSWSGGERTGELFF
>TRBJ2-7|few|TRBV28|-
TGTGCCAGCAGTTTACCCCAGGCTGGCGAGCAGTACTTC
CASSLPQAGEQYF
>TRBJ2-1|many|TRBV7-6|TRBD1
TGTGCCAGCAGCCATAACGAAGGGACAGGATACAATGAGCAGTTCTTC
CASSHNEGTGYNEQFF
>TRBJ2-6|-|TRBV6-5|-
TGTGCCATCAGGGGGGGGGGTTCTGGGGCCAACGTCCTGACTTTC
CAIRGGGSGANVLTF
>TRBJ1-5|few|TRBV6-2/TRBV6-3|-
TGTGCCAGCAAACCCGGACAGTTGGGTCTGCCCCAGCATTTT
CASKPGQLGLPQHF
>TRBJ1-1|few|TRBV5-6|TRBD1
TGTGCCAGCAGCAAATTGACAGGGATGGGCACTGAAGCTTTCTTT
CASSKLTGMGTEAFF
>TRBJ2-1|many|TRBV5-4|TRBD1
TGTGCCAGCAGCTTGGGGCCACCGGGACAGGCTCATCAGGAGCAGTTCTTC
CASSLGPPGQAHQEQFF
>TRBJ2-3|many|TRBV12-3/TRBV12-4|-
TGTGCCAGCGGGGCTTACGGCACAGATACGCAGTATTTT
CASGAYGTDTQYF
>TRBJ1-6|-|TRBV12-3/TRBV12-4|-
TGTGCCAGCAGGAGGGACCAATACGGTTCACCCCTCCACTTT
CASRRDQYGSPLHF
>TRBJ2-7|-|TRBV6-1|-
TGTGCCAGCAGGGCGAGGTACAATGAGCAGTACTTC
CASRARYNEQYF
>TRBJ1-5|few|TRBV12-3/TRBV12-4|-
TGTGCCAGCAGTTCCGGGTCTTGGTCCCAGCCCCAGCATTTT
CASSSGSWSQPQHF
>TRBJ1-2|many|TRBV7-8|-
TGTGCCAGCAGCTTAGAATCCATGGCACAGCATAAAAGGAACTATGGCTACACCTTC
CASSLESMAQHKRNYGYTF
>TRBJ2-3|-|TRBV5-4|-
TGTGCCAGCCAACGACAGCAAGACACAGATACGCAGTATTTT
CASQRQQDTDTQYF
>TRBJ1-5|many|TRBV7-8|-
TGTGCCAGCAGCTTATCCCCAGGGGATAGCAATCAGCCCCAGCATTTT
CASSLSPGDSNQPQHF
>TRBJ2-1|-|TRBV9|TRBD2
TGTGCCAGCAGCGCCCGAGGTGGGACTACTAACAATGAGCAGTTCTTC
CASSARGGTTNNEQFF
>TRBJ2-7|many|TRBV7-2|TRBD2
TGTGCCAGCAGCTTAGTAGCGGGAGGGGAAATATACGAGCAGTACTTC
CASSLVAGGEIYEQYF
>TRBJ1-3|many|TRBV6-5|-
TGTGCCACGACCTCTGGAAACACCATATATTTT
CATTSGNTIYF
>TRBJ2-1|-|TRBV20-1|-
TGCAGTGCTAGAGATGCCTCAGCGTCGAAGGGGAATGAGCAGTTCTTC
CSARDASASKGNEQFF
>TRBJ2-1|many|TRBV7-9|TRBD2
TGTGCCAGCAGCACTAGCGGGACAAGATTCAATGAGCAGTTCTTC
CASSTSGTRFNEQFF
>TRBJ2-7|many|TRBV6-5|TRBD2
TGTGCCAGCAGTGAGACCGGGTGGACTAGGCTTCCCTACGAGCAGTACTTC
CASSETGWTRLPYEQYF
>TRBJ2-3|many|TRBV30|-
TGTGCCTGGAGTGTCCGTCGGGATACGCAGTATTTT
CAWSVRRDTQYF
>TRBJ1-6|many|TRBV9|TRBD1
TGTGCCAGCAGCGTAGGTGGTGCAGGGGGAAGGAATAATTCACCCCTCCACTTT
CASSVGGAGGRNNSPLHF
>TRBJ1-5|few|TRBV19|-
TGTGCCAGTAGTATAGATATTGGGGATCTTCAGCCCCAGCATTTT
CASSIDIGDLQPQHF
>TRBJ2-5|-|TRBV5-4|-
TGTGCCAGCAGCTTGGCGCAGGGCCAAGAGACCCAGTACTTC
CASSLAQGQETQYF
>TRBJ1-4|many|TRBV6-2/TRBV6-3|-
TGTGCCAGCAGCGAAGTTATGGAGGATGAAAAACTGTTTTTT
CASSEVMEDEKLFF
>TRBJ1-5|few|TRBV12-3/TRBV12-4|-
TGTGCCAGCAGCGATCGGGGAGGTCAGCCCCAGCATTTT
CASSDRGGQPQHF
>TRBJ2-2|many|TRBV7-2|TRBD2
TGTGCCAGCACCAAGCGGGAAACCGGGGAGCTGTTTTTT
CASTKRETGELFF
>TRBJ1-5|many|TRBV7-8|-
TGTGCCAGCAACCCAGGCGGTAGGGGAAACCAGCCCCAGCATTTT
CASNPGGRGNQPQHF
>TRBJ2-7|few|TRBV4-2|TRBD2
TGTGCCAGCAGCCAAGAAGTACCTAGCGGATTCTCCTACGAGCAGTACTTC
CASSQEVPSGFSYEQYF
>TRBJ1-2|many|TRBV7-2|TRBD1
TGTGCCAGCAGCTTTACGGGACAGGGAAGATCTGGCTACACCTTC
CASSFTGQGRSGYTF